These T cell receptor beta chains were read from a single sample in a study of a mutant IDH1 vaccine in newly diagnosed glioma. No antigen has been identified for these receptors. TCRdb keeps only in-frame clones here, not all; method: immunoSEQ multiplex PCR. The profile shows about 56,000 clones, approximately 71% of them singletons. Material: PBMCs, obtained from a glioma patient whose treatment included an IDH1 peptide vaccine. The origin of the receptors is a man aged 45-65 years with glioma. Each CDR3 is given with its conserved first and last residue. Fields, in order: D gene, clone size, J gene, V gene, CDR3 DNA, CDR3 protein. The D gene is left open where the match is weak. Some rows have no size entry. The others give once, few or many, or a class for an expanded clone.

-	-	TRBJ1-2	TRBV10-3	TGTGCCATCGGGGACATGACGTATGGCTACACCTTC	CAIGDMTYGYTF
-	-	TRBJ1-1	TRBV6-5	TGTGCCAGCAGTTACTTTCGGACGAACACTGAAGCTTTCTTT	CASSYFRTNTEAFF
-	-	TRBJ2-7	TRBV10-3	TGTGCCTCGAAACCGGGACTCGAAAGCTCCTACGAGCAGTACTTC	CASKPGLESSYEQYF
-	few	TRBJ2-2	TRBV10-3	TGTGCCATCAGTGAAGCCCCCAGGGCTGTCGGGGAGCTGTTTTTT	CAISEAPRAVGELFF
TRBD1	-	TRBJ1-2	TRBV4-1	TGCGCCAGCAGCCACCCCGCGGACAGGGTGGGGGTTCAGTTGTTGGTGGATGGCTACACCTTC	CASSHPADRVGVQLLVDGYTF
-	once	TRBJ2-7	TRBV5-8	TGTGCCAGCAGCTTGAGGGTACAGGGCCCCAACGAGCAGTACTTC	CASSLRVQGPNEQYF
TRBD1	-	TRBJ1-1	TRBV18	TGTGCCAGCTCCCCTGGACAGGGAGCAGCTGAAGCTTTCTTT	CASSPGQGAAEAFF
TRBD1	few	TRBJ1-1	TRBV27	TGTGCCAGCAGTTTATCGACAGGGGCCACTGAAGCTTTCTTT	CASSLSTGATEAFF
-	-	TRBJ2-5	TRBV18	TGTGCCAGCTCACCACGGGCAGGTCCAGAGACCCAGTACTTC	CASSPRAGPETQYF
-	-	TRBJ1-1	TRBV13	TGTGCCAGCAGCTTAGTACTCAGGGCCAACACTGAAGCTTTCTTT	CASSLVLRANTEAFF
-	few	TRBJ1-2	TRBV15	TGTGCCACCAGCAGTCTCAGGGAGGACTATGGCTACACCTTC	CATSSLREDYGYTF
-	-	TRBJ1-1	TRBV5-1	TGCGCCAGCAGCTTGGCTCAGGGAGGCGCTGAAGCTTTCTTT	CASSLAQGGAEAFF
-	-	TRBJ2-5	TRBV7-2	TGTGCCAGCAGCTCCGGACAGAAAAAAGAGACCCAGTACTTC	CASSSGQKKETQYF
TRBD1	-	TRBJ2-7	TRBV7-6	TGTGCCAGCAGATCCGGGACAGATACCTACGAGCAGTACTTC	CASRSGTDTYEQYF
-	-	TRBJ1-5	TRBV2	TGTGCCAGCAGTGAAGCAGGGGTGACAGGCAATCAGCCCCAGCATTTT	CASSEAGVTGNQPQHF
-	-	TRBJ1-6	TRBV5-1	TGCGCCAGCAGCTGGGAACAGGGCTCACCCCTCCACTTT	CASSWEQGSPLHF
-	-	TRBJ2-7	TRBV4-2	TGTGCCAGCAGCGCCGGCTCGGGGAATACCTACGAGCAGTACTTC	CASSAGSGNTYEQYF
-	-	TRBJ2-7	TRBV14	TGTGCCAGCAGCCAAGTCTCTGGGAGCGAGCAGTACTTC	CASSQVSGSEQYF
TRBD1	-	TRBJ1-2	TRBV6-1	TGTGCCAGCAGCCACGGACAGGGGGCGCATGGCTACACCTTC	CASSHGQGAHGYTF
-	few	TRBJ1-1	TRBV5-4	TGTGCCAGCAGTTTCTCGGACTCAAACACTGAAGCTTTCTTT	CASSFSDSNTEAFF
-	-	TRBJ2-3	TRBV7-2	TGTGCCAGCAGCTTAGCGTTAGATACGCAGTATTTT	CASSLALDTQYF
-	-	TRBJ2-5	TRBV2	TGTGCCAGCAGGGTTCAAGAGACCCAGTACTTC	CASRVQETQYF
-	-	TRBJ2-5	TRBV11-1	TGTGCCAGCAGCTTCCATGGGGGAGAGACCCAGTACTTC	CASSFHGGETQYF
TRBD1	-	TRBJ2-3	TRBV5-6	TGTGCCAGCAGCGGGGACAGGGGAATGGCAGATACGCAGTATTTT	CASSGDRGMADTQYF
TRBD1	-	TRBJ2-1	TRBV11-1	TGTGCCAGCAGTCACCCGGGACAGGGCTACAATGAGCAGTTCTTC	CASSHPGQGYNEQFF
-	once	TRBJ2-7	TRBV5-4	TGTGCCAGCAGCTTGGGCACGGGGGGCGGGGATCCCTACGAGCAGTACTTC	CASSLGTGGGDPYEQYF
-	-	TRBJ1-4	TRBV30	TGTGCGGGGTCTTCAACTAATGAAAAACTGTTTTTT	CAGSSTNEKLFF
TRBD1	-	TRBJ1-5	TRBV9	TGTGCCAGCAGCGAGGGGGCTGGAAATCAGCCCCAGCATTTT	CASSEGAGNQPQHF
-	-	TRBJ1-6	TRBV7-2	TGTGCCAGCAGCTTCAGCCCCGAATGGAATTCACCCCTCCACTTT	CASSFSPEWNSPLHF
-	-	TRBJ1-1	TRBV5-6	TGTGCCAGCAGCTTGTACGGGGGGAACACTGAAGCTTTCTTT	CASSLYGGNTEAFF
-	-	TRBJ2-3	TRBV7-2	TGTGCCAGCAGCTTAGGGGGGGCCTGGCCAGATACGCAGTATTTT	CASSLGGAWPDTQYF
TRBD1	-	TRBJ2-7	TRBV9	TGTGCCAGCAGCGCCGGGACAGGGCCTCTCTACGAGCAGTACTTC	CASSAGTGPLYEQYF
-	-	TRBJ1-5	TRBV27	TGTGCCAGCAAGGAAGGGAGGGGTAGTCAGCCCCAGCATTTT	CASKEGRGSQPQHF
-	-	TRBJ1-2	TRBV5-6	TGTGCCAGCAGCCCGAGGCGGAGCTATGGCTACACCTTC	CASSPRRSYGYTF
-	-	TRBJ1-2	TRBV28	TGTGCCAGCAGTTTAGACAGCGTCTATGGCTACACCTTC	CASSLDSVYGYTF
TRBD2	-	TRBJ2-1	TRBV10-3	TGTGCCATCAGTGAGTCAACACTAGCGGGGGCCGACTACAATGAGCAGTTCTTC	CAISESTLAGADYNEQFF
-	-	TRBJ1-1	TRBV2	TGTGCCAGCAGTGAAGGGTGGGCCATGAACACTGAAGCTTTCTTT	CASSEGWAMNTEAFF
TRBD1	-	TRBJ1-4	TRBV7-9	TGTGCCAGCAGCTCAAATACCAGGGGGGATGATGAAAAACTGTTTTTT	CASSSNTRGDDEKLFF
-	-	TRBJ2-2	TRBV6-6	TGTGCCAGTGGTCTAGGGCGGGGAGGGGAGCTGTTTTTT	CASGLGRGGELFF
TRBD1	once	TRBJ2-2	TRBV6-5	TGTGCCAGCAGCCCGGACAGGGTTGGCGGGGAGCTGTTTTTT	CASSPDRVGGELFF
-	-	TRBJ1-1	TRBV30	TGTGCCTGGAGTGTTGGAATAAACACTGAAGCTTTCTTT	CAWSVGINTEAFF
TRBD2	-	TRBJ2-7	TRBV6-4	TGTGCCAGCAGTGGCAGGGCGGGGGACGAGCAGTACTTC	CASSGRAGDEQYF
TRBD2	-	TRBJ2-3	TRBV2	TGTGCCAGCAGCCCGACTAGCGGGGGGGCAGATACGCAGTATTTT	CASSPTSGGADTQYF
-	-	TRBJ1-1	TRBV21-1	TGTGCCAGCAGCAATGGGGGGCGGGTAAACACTGAAGCTTTCTTT	CASSNGGRVNTEAFF
TRBD1	-	TRBJ1-2	TRBV7-2	TGTGCCAGCAGCTTCGGGGGACAGGGATTGGGGGGCTACACCTTC	CASSFGGQGLGGYTF
-	-	TRBJ1-2	TRBV15	TGTGCCACCAGCAGACCACCTGGGGTTTCCAACTATGGCTACACCTTC	CATSRPPGVSNYGYTF
TRBD1	-	TRBJ2-7	TRBV5-1	TGCGCCAGCAGCGCTGGACAGGGCAGCGAGCAGTACTTC	CASSAGQGSEQYF
-	few	TRBJ1-2	TRBV19	TGTGCCAGTAGACCCTCGGGGGACTATGGCTACACCTTC	CASRPSGDYGYTF
-	-	TRBJ2-7	TRBV5-4	TGTGCCAGCAGCTTGGCAGGGATGCCCAACGAGCAGTACTTC	CASSLAGMPNEQYF
-	-	TRBJ2-5	TRBV29-1	TGCAGCGTTGCCGGCACAGCCGGGCAGTACTTC	CSVAGTAGQYF
-	-	TRBJ2-7	TRBV6-1	TGTGCCAGCAGTGAGTGGGTAGACAGCGTCTCCTACGAGCAGTACTTC	CASSEWVDSVSYEQYF
TRBD1	-	TRBJ1-5	TRBV2	TGTGCCAGCAGTTGGACAGGAAATCAGCCCCAGCATTTT	CASSWTGNQPQHF
TRBD2	-	TRBJ2-1	TRBV7-2	TGTGCCAGCAGCTTAGTTGTCGTAGCGGGGGGGTACAATGAGCAGTTCTTC	CASSLVVVAGGYNEQFF
-	-	TRBJ1-2	TRBV7-7	TGTGCTAGCAGCCCACTTTCCCCAGGGACGGACTATGGCTACACCTTC	CASSPLSPGTDYGYTF